This paragraph reports one TCR beta chain. Its antigen is unidentified. Using constant-segment primers, 5'RACE produced TCR alpha and TCR beta cDNA libraries carrying sample barcodes and UMIs. TCRdb re-derived calls from the 5' RACE reads in MiXCR, one entry per CDR3 protein. The sample lists around 250,000 distinct CDR3 sequences; around 15% were seen once. The sample belongs to a study of T-cell memory formation after mild COVID-19. Study-level information: TCR clusters were mostly donor specific. Findings and caveats of the study: There was a balanced CD4/CD8 profile in clones contracting day 15 to 85, and later expanders leaned CD4+. Within pre-infection memory, some responding clones were found, suggesting cross-reactive memory joined.

CDR1 MDHEN and CDR2 SYDVKM come from the germline V gene. The CDR3 sequence is 13 residues long. Trimming removed 4 bases at V and 1 base at J, with 7 bases between. Input material: PBMCs or a T cell subset sorted from them (not recorded which). The rearrangement joins TRBV28 to TRBJ2-5; D assignment may be TRBD1 or TRBD2 (6 bases each). The receptor was derived from a man aged 18 to 29 who had mild COVID-19 (a few samples of this study predate the infection). Cell type and time point are not known. CDR3 DNA sequence: TGTGCCAGCAGTTGGGGGGCCCAAGAGACCCAGTACTTC. It encodes CASSWGAQETQYF.